The source of this T cell receptor beta chain is a study of blood T cell repertoires in COVID-19. Study details: From T cells, B-cell-depleted T cells, or PBMCs came the material, which was cDNA or gDNA.

TCRdb keeps only in-frame clones here, not all; method: immunoSEQ multiplex PCR. The table records about 400,000 clones, roughly 87% of them present only once. Cohorts were based on clinical histories the participants reported. The sequence derives from a woman aged 30 to 39 who had recovered from COVID-19. Sequenced input: PBMCs or T cells enriched from blood (not recorded which).

In nucleotides, the CDR3 is TGTGCCAGTAGGGACAGGGGGTTCTATGGCTACACCTTC. It codes for CASRDRGFYGYTF. This sequence joins TRBV19 and TRBJ1-2; TRBD1 agrees at 10 bases. Trimming cost V 6 bases and J 4 bases; bases outside gene matches: 2. The CDR3 has 13 amino acids. The germline V gene encodes CDR1 LNHDA and CDR2 SQIVND (reference sequence). The full variable domain, its missing parts supplied by reference TRBV19 and TRBJ1-2, is DGGITQSPKYLFRKEGQNVTLSCEQNLNHDAMYWYRQDPGQGLRLIYYSQIVNDFQKGDIAEGYSVSREKKESFPLTVTSAQKNPTAFYLCASRDRGFYGYTFGSGTRLTVV.